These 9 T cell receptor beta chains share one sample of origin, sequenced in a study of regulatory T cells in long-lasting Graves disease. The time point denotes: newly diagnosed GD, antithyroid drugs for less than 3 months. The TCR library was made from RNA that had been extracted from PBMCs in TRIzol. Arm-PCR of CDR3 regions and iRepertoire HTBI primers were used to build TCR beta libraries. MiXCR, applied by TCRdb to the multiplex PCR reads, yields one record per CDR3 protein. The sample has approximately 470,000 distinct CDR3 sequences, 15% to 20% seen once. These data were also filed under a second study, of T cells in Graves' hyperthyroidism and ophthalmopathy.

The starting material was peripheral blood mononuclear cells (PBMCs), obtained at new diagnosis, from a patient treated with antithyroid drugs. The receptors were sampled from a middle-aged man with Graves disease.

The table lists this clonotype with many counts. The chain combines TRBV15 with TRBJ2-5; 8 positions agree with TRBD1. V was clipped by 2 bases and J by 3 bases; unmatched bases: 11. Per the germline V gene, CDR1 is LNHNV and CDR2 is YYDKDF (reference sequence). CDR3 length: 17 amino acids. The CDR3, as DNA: TGTGCCACCAGCAGAACCACAACAGGGGGTAAAGAAGAGACCCAGTACTTC. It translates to CATSRTTTGGKEETQYF.

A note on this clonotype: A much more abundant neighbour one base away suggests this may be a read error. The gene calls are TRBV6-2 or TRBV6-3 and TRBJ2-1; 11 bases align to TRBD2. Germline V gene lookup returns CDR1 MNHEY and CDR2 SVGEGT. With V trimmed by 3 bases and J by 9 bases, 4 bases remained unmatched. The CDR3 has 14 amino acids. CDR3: CASSYGTSGFEQFF. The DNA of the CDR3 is TGTGCCAGCAGTTATGGGACTAGCGGCTTTGAGCAGTTCTTC.

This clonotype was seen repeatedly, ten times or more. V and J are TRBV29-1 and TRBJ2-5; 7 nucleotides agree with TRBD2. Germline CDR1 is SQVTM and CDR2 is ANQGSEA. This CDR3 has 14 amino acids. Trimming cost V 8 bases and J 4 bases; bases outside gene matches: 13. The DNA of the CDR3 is TGCAGCCTAATGAAGGGAAGCGGGATAGAGACCCAGTACTTC. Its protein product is CSLMKGSGIETQYF. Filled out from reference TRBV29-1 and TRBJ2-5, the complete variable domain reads SAVISQKPSRDICQRGTSLTIQCQVDSQVTMMFWYRQQPGQSLTLIATANQGSEATYESGFVIDKFPISRPNLTFSTLTVSNMSPEDSSIYLCSLMKGSGIETQYFGPGTRLLVL.

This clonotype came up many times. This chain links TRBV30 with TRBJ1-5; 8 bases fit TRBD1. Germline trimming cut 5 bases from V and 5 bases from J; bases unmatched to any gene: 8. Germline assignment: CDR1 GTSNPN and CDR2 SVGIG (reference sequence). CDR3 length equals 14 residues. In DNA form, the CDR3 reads TGTGCCTGGGCTAAAGACAGGGGTCATCAGCCCCAGCATTTT. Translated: CAWAKDRGHQPQHF.

For the CDR3, the DNA is TGTGCCAGCAGCCAGGGGGGTGGTATCGATGAGCAGTTCTTC. Translating gives CASSQGGGIDEQFF. V usage is TRBV4-2 and J usage is TRBJ2-1; a possible D gene is TRBD2 (6 bases). Germline V gives CDR1 LGHNA, CDR2 YNFKEQ. The CDR3 runs to 14 residues. V lost 3 bases, J lost 8 bases, and 14 bases lay in between.

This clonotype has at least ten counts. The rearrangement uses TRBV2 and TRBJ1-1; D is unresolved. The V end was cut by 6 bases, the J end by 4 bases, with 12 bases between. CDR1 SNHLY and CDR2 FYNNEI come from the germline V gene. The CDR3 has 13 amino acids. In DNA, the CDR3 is TGTGCCAGCAGGTTTGACGGTGGCACTGAAGCTTTCTTT. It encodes CASRFDGGTEAFF. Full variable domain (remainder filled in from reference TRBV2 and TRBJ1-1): EPEVTQTPSHQVTQMGQEVILRCVPISNHLYFYWYRQILGQKVEFLVSFYNNEISEKSEIFDDQFSVERPDGSNFTLKIRSTKLEDSAMYFCASRFDGGTEAFFGQGTRLTVV.

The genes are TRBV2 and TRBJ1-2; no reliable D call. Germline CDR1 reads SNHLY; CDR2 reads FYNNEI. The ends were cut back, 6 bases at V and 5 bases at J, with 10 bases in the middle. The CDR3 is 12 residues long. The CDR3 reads CASRDRRYGYTF. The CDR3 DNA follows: TGTGCCAGCAGGGACCGACGTTATGGCTACACCTTC.

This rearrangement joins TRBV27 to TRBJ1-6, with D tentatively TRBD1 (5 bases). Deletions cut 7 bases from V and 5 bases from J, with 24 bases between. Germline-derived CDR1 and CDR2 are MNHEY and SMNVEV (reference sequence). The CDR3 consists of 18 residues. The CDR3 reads CASKLTGLRQIDNSPLHF. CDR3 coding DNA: TGTGCCAGCAAATTGACCGGCTTGCGACAGATCGATAATTCACCCCTCCACTTT.

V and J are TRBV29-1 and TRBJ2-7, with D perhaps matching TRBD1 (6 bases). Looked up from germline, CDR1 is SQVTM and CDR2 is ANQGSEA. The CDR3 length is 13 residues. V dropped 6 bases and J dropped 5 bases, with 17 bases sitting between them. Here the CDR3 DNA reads TGCAGCGTCCTACAGGGAAACATACACGAGCAGTACTTC. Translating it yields CSVLQGNIHEQYF.